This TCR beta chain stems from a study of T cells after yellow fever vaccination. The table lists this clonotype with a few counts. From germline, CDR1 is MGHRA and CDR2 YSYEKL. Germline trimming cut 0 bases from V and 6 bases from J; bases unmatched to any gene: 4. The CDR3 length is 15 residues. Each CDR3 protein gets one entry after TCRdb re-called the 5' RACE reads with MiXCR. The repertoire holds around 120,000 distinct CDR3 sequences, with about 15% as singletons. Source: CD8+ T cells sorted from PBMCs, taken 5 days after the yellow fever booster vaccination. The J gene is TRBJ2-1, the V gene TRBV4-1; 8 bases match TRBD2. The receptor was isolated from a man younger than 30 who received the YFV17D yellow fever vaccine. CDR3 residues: CASSQDRLAGNEQFF. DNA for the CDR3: TGCGCCAGCAGCCAAGATAGGCTAGCGGGCAATGAGCAGTTCTTC.